This T cell receptor beta chain was documented in a study of cytomegalovirus exposure and HLA in healthy donors. Notes on the study in general: It is likely that the observed cluster of highly shared sequence variants was a sequencing artifact. The authors enumerated under 200 TCR beta chains as linked to cytomegalovirus. According to a later analysis, donors in an Asian-associated ancestry cluster reportedly had fewer N-insertions than the roughly 660-donor mean.

Amplification used 60 Vbeta primers and 13 Jbeta primers. The method was immunoSEQ multiplex PCR; TCRdb's version includes in-frame clones alone and lacks a portion of them. Among 190,000 or so clones listed, roughly four fifths were seen once. CDR1 is SGHDT, CDR2 YYEEEE, per germline. The CDR3 contains 12 residues. Remarks on this clone: The antigen remains undetermined. The junction does not match germline at one end; this may be a read error.

Sequenced sample: PBMCs. The clonotype was recovered from a middle-aged man in good health and CMV-seronegative. The gene calls are TRBV5-6 and TRBJ1-2; D gene ambiguous. CDR3 in amino acids: CASTLTGSGYTF. The DNA for the CDR3 is TGTGCCAGCACCTTGACGGGGTCTGGCTACACCTTC.